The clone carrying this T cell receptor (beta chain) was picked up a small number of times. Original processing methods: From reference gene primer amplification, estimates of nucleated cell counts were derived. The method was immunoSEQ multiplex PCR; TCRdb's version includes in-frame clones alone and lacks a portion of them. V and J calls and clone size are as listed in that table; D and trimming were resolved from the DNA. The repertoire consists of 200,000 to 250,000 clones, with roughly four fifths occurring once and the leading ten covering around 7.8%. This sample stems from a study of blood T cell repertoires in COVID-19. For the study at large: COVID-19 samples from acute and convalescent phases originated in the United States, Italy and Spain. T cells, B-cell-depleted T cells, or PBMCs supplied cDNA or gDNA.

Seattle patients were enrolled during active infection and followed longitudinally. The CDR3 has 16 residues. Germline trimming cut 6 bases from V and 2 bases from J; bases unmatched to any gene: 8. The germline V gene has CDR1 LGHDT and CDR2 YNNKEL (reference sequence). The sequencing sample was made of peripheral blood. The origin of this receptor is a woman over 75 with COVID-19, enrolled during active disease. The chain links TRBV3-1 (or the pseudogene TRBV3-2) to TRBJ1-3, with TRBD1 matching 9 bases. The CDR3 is CASSRRDREPGNTIYF. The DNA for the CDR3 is TGTGCCAGCAGTCGCCGGGACAGGGAACCTGGAAACACCATATATTTT.